One TCR beta chain is described in this entry. Then a second PCR, running roughly 7 to 11 cycles, was carried out with a sample-barcoded 5' primer and a J-beta primer mix. TCRdb called the 5' RACE reads again in MiXCR, with one record for every CDR3 protein. The sample carries over a million distinct CDR3 sequences, approximately 60% recorded once. The data were taken from a study of blood T cells in healthy people across ages. From germline, CDR1 is LGHDT and CDR2 YNNKEL (reference sequence). The CDR3 consists of 15 residues. The J segment lost 8 bases and the V segment lost 0 bases, leaving 3 bases of the junction unmatched.

This clonotype was obtained from a man between 18 and 35 years old in good health. This chain connects TRBV3-1 to TRBJ2-1, with TRBD2 matching 11 bases. Specimen: blood. The CDR3 DNA reads as TGTGCCAGCAGCCAAGATGGGGGACTAGCGGATGAGCAGTTCTTC. The encoded protein is CASSQDGGLADEQFF.